By its share, the clone carrying this TCR beta chain is medium-sized. Its antigen is currently unknown. TCRdb processed the 5' RACE reads anew with MiXCR; each CDR3 protein has one entry. This sample has 200,000 to 250,000 distinct CDR3 sequences; around 19% occur once, and the top ten carry about 42%. The record originates from a study of CD8 T cells in ankylosing spondylitis. Findings and caveats of the study: A TCR beta motif of under ten highly homologous variants appeared characteristic of ankylosing spondylitis blood.

The germline V gene encodes CDR1 KGHDR and CDR2 SFDVKD. V lost 0 bases, J lost 1 base, and 10 bases stayed unmatched. This CDR3 region has 19 residues. Sequenced material: blood, either unsorted or a sorted T cell fraction (not recorded which). This TCR was sampled from a male donor with ankylosing spondylitis. The chain carries TRBV24-1 and TRBJ2-1; 8 bases line up with TRBD2. The CDR3 loop is CATSDLRGTRDSSYNEQFF. The CDR3 DNA reads TGTGCCACCAGTGATTTGCGAGGGACTAGGGACTCGTCCTACAATGAGCAGTTCTTC.